Described below is a single T cell receptor beta chain sequence and its context. This clonotype has ten or more counts. The specificity of this receptor is unknown. There are no base qualities to consult, and no much larger clone falls within one base. The data originate from a study of T cells in Graves' hyperthyroidism and ophthalmopathy (dated by TCRdb to between 2017 and 2020). For the wider study: Peripheral blood samples were taken at initial diagnosis, before any treatment was given. In addition, the study compared T-cell repertoires in thyroid tissue and in blood from six Graves' hyperthyroidism patients. After blood sampling, hyperthyroidism patients were treated with methimazole at a starting dose of 30 mg daily, and ophthalmopathy patients were treated with high-dose intravenous methylprednisolone. The paper reports TCR Vbeta CDR3 sequencing of about 140 peripheral blood samples: approximately 41 ophthalmopathy, approximately 74 hyperthyroidism and around 17 progressor patients. TCR V-J signatures able to tell the groups apart were searched for in a discovery cohort of 90 to 100 patients, of whom about 40 had Graves' ophthalmopathy and roughly 59 had stable Graves' hyperthyroidism. Prospective prediction of ophthalmopathy was tested in an independent validation cohort of some 20 hyperthyroidism patients and around 16 patients who later progressed to ophthalmopathy. The roughly 100 discovery patients were randomly divided into training and test sets at a 7:3 ratio.

Taken from the germline V gene, the CDR1 and CDR2 loops are ENHRY and SYGVKD. Trimming removed 8 bases from V and 7 bases from J; the gene matches leave 4 bases unexplained. The CDR3 runs 13 amino acids, cysteine and phenylalanine included. The retained sequence is limited to the CDR3, 39 bases, with the frame set at the first base. The TCR beta CDR3 regions were amplified from RNA transcripts. The first round of RT-PCR for the TCR CDR3 was performed with the HTBI primer set and the Qiagen OneStep RT-PCR kit. A second multiplex PCR round built the libraries, followed by size selection and purification. Libraries were sequenced paired-end with 100 bp reads on an Illumina HiSeq2000. Under the source paper's analysis protocol: SOAPnuke was used to process the raw data, with reads discarded if the reads contained adapters or uncalled bases, had a mean Phred below 15, or lacked an exact constant-primer or identifier match. COPE v1.2.5 was used to merge high-quality paired reads, and clonotypes were defined as unique nucleotide sequences. Clonotypes were aligned to IMGT TRBV, TRBD and TRBJ reference segments using MiTCR v1.1. Analysis was restricted to V-J combinations with a frequency above 0.0001, which covered about 99% of repertoires. A TCS score was defined as the ratio between F50 (clonal expansion) and ExV (chaos), using BLOSUM62-based TCRdist between CDR3 peptides within each V-J. Welch's t-statistics and random forest reduced just over 500 V-J features to some 14, which were used in a naive Bayes classifier (R e1071). The raw public data were reprocessed by TCRdb itself: fastp quality trimming at Q25, MiXCR clonotype calling, in-frame beta chains only. CDR3 protein duplicates are merged, each entry listing the most common genes and DNA. The V and J calls reflect TCRdb's pipeline rather than the authors' work. The sample table contains some 600,000 distinct CDR3 sequences; only one count was recorded for around 14% of them. Of the sample, 5% to 7% falls within the top ten clones.

Overall results and qualifications from the work: A 13 V-J signature model separated ophthalmopathy from stable hyperthyroidism, with 87.88% sensitivity and 81% to 82% specificity in cross-validation and 80%/75% in testing. In validation, the model predicted progression to ophthalmopathy with just under 71% sensitivity and 72% to 75% specificity, a median of around 6.6 months before onset. Sample size was not statistically predetermined, and blinding of investigators to group allocation was not performed. Most expanded thyroid clonotypes (frequency above 0.001) were also detected in blood, suggesting blood repertoires may reflect thyroid immune responses.

The hyperthyroidism patients were between 18 and 65 years old and newly diagnosed, with a disease duration of less than 2 months. Any patient with an uncontrolled infection, another autoimmune disease, pregnancy or lactation was excluded. Diagnoses were based on clinical symptoms, serum thyroxine and TRAb, thyroid ultrasound and orbital computed tomography. Blood from progressor patients was collected at the time of first diagnosis with hyperthyroidism, before any ophthalmopathy symptoms had appeared. Ficoll-Paque density gradient centrifugation was used to isolate PBMCs from about 9 ml of fresh peripheral blood. Progressor patients were defined as those initially diagnosed with Graves' hyperthyroidism in whom ophthalmopathy developed during follow-up. Total RNA was extracted using Trizol reagent, and RNA quality was assessed on an Agilent 2100 Bioanalyzer.

Here the chain combines TRBV10-3 and TRBJ1-6; 8 middle bases align to TRBD1. The TCR originated in a woman under 40 with Graves' hyperthyroidism that later progressed to Graves' ophthalmopathy. The material sequenced was blood. CDR3 reads: CAIRTGGNSPLHF. The sequenced DNA: TGTGCCATCCGTACAGGGGGAAATTCACCCCTCCACTTT.